This entry lists 2 T cell receptor beta chains sequenced from one sample in a study of blood T cell repertoires in COVID-19. TCRdb keeps only in-frame clones here, not all; method: immunoSEQ multiplex PCR. The data show approximately 300,000 clones, 90% to 95% seen once. Specimen: PBMCs or T cells enriched from blood (not recorded which). The origin of the receptors is a woman aged 25 to 39 who had been exposed to COVID-19.

This chain links TRBV4-1 with TRBJ2-3; TRBD1 might be the D (6 bases). Germline lookup yields CDR1 MGHRA and CDR2 YSYEKL. V was cut by 4 bases and J by 1 base, with 12 bases left in between. The CDR3 consists of 15 residues. DNA for the CDR3: TGCGCCAGCAGCCGGACAGCGGTTGGCACAGATACGCAGTATTTT. Amino acids: CASSRTAVGTDTQYF.

This rearrangement joins TRBV5-8 to TRBJ2-1; 7 bases fit TRBD2. In germline, CDR1 is SGHTS, CDR2 YDEGEE. The CDR3 extends over 16 amino acids. Trimming took 0 bases from V and 6 from J; bases not matched to a gene: 9. DNA for the CDR3: TGTGCCAGCAGCTTGGCGCCGGGACTACTAGTCAATGAGCAGTTCTTC. Translated: CASSLAPGLLVNEQFF. The entire variable domain, with the rest obtained from reference TRBV5-8 and TRBJ2-1, is as follows: EAGVTQSPTHLIKTRGQQATLRCSPISGHTSVYWYQQALGLGLQFLLWYDEGEERNRGNFPPRFSGRQFPNYSSELNVNALELEDSALYLCASSLAPGLLVNEQFFGPGTRLTVL.